The 15 T cell receptor beta chains presented below share a single source sample, sequenced in a study of Graves' ophthalmopathy and Graves' hyperthyroidism. The TCR beta CDR3 regions underwent amplification from RNA transcripts. First-round RT-PCR employed HTBI primers, with a second-round multiplex PCR after it. MiXCR, run by TCRdb on the multiplex PCR reads, gives a single entry per CDR3 protein. The sample lists about 500,000 distinct CDR3 sequences, about 15% occurring once. Sequencing was done on a sample of blood. These receptors came from a woman aged 25 to 45 with Graves' ophthalmopathy.

This clonotype turned up a few times. The genes are TRBV11-3 and TRBJ2-5; TRBD1 matches 7 bases. Germline-derived CDR1 and CDR2 are SGHNT and YENEEA. V shed 3 bases, J shed 2 bases, and the junction held 6 bases outside the gene matches. This CDR3 is built from 15 residues. This chain's CDR3 is CASSLGTAAQETQYF. The CDR3 coding sequence is TGTGCCAGCAGCTTGGGGACAGCAGCTCAAGAGACCCAGTACTTC.

This clonotype was observed many times. The chain has TRBV3-1 and TRBJ2-5; the D gene could be TRBD1 or TRBD2 (6 bases each). CDR1 and CDR2 (germline): LGHDT, YNNKEL (reference sequence). V shed 4 bases and J shed 4 bases, with 16 bases lying between them. The CDR3 is 15 residues long. Written as DNA, the CDR3 is TGTGCCAGCAGCCCCGATACAGGGCGGGGAGAGACCCAGTACTTC. This encodes CASSPDTGRGETQYF.

This clonotype was observed at least ten times. Here the CDR3 DNA reads TGTGCCAGCAGTTTCGGCAGGACCCCCACGAAGCAGTACTTC. The encoded protein is CASSFGRTPTKQYF. The chain joins TRBV12-3 or TRBV12-4 to TRBJ2-7; the D is unclear. V lost 3 bases and J lost 8, with 17 bases in between. This CDR3 spans 14 amino acids.

This clonotype was seen repeatedly, ten times or more. The chain recombines TRBV27 with TRBJ1-1, with D possibly matching TRBD1 (6 bases). CDR3 length: 11 amino acids. Germline V gives CDR1 MNHEY, CDR2 SMNVEV (reference sequence). Trimming pared 6 bases from V and 10 bases from J, leaving 12 bases between. Here the CDR3 reads CASRKGGGAFF. DNA of the CDR3: TGTGCCAGCAGGAAAGGGGGTGGAGCTTTCTTT.

This clonotype was recorded many times. The chain recombines TRBV20-1 with TRBJ1-1; D unclear. This CDR3 has 12 amino acids. Germline V gene sequence: CDR1 DFQATT, CDR2 SNEGSKA (reference sequence). The CDR3 loop reads CRVRSKNTEAFF. The CDR3 DNA reads as TGCAGGGTACGTTCAAAGAACACTGAAGCTTTCTTT.

This clonotype occurred a few times. The chain links TRBV18 to TRBJ1-2; 8 nucleotides agree with TRBD1. CDR1 and CDR2 from the germline V gene are KGHSH and LQKENI. The V gene end was trimmed by 4 bases and the J gene end by 8 bases; junction bases not matched to a gene: 9. CDR3 length equals 14 residues. CDR3 sequence reads: CASSRDRRDTGYTF. The CDR3 region has the DNA TGTGCCAGCTCACGGGACAGGCGCGACACAGGCTACACCTTC.

V usage is TRBV9 and J usage is TRBJ2-6; D is undetermined. CDR3 length: 17 amino acids. With 4 bases removed from V and 4 bases from J, the gap between germline ends came to 18 bases. Per germline, CDR1 SGDLS and CDR2 YYNGEE. CDR3 loop: CASSLGPEYGGANVLTF. CDR3 DNA sequence: TGTGCCAGCAGCTTGGGCCCTGAGTATGGCGGGGCCAACGTCCTGACTTTC.

This clonotype was seen ten or more times. The rearrangement joins TRBV6-1 to TRBJ1-1; D possibly corresponds to TRBD1 (5 bases). The V end was cut by 11 bases, the J end by 4 bases, with 11 bases between. The CDR3 extends over 11 amino acids. Per the germline V gene, CDR1 is MNHNS and CDR2 is SASEGT. The CDR3 reads CAARGATEAFF. In nucleotides, the CDR3 is TGTGCCGCCCGAGGGGCCACTGAAGCTTTCTTT.

Only a few counts were recorded for this clonotype. The chain is built from TRBV7-2 and TRBJ1-2; D uncertain. The CDR3 sequence is 16 residues long. V was trimmed by 5 bases and J by 0 bases, leaving 16 bases between them. In germline, CDR1 is SGHTA, CDR2 FQGNSA. CDR3 DNA sequence: TGTGCCAGCAGCCTCAGCGGGCCGAGAACTAACTATGGCTACACCTTC. As protein: CASSLSGPRTNYGYTF.

V is TRBV18 and J is TRBJ1-1; unclear D gene. Trimming removed 3 bases at V and 1 base at J, with 9 bases between. The CDR3 has 14 amino acids. The germline gives CDR1 KGHSH, CDR2 LQKENI. CDR3 nucleotides: TGTGCCAGCTCACCGAAGGACGGGAACACTGAAGCTTTCTTT. Its protein product is CASSPKDGNTEAFF.

This clonotype was recorded at least ten times. V and J are TRBV18 and TRBJ2-5; D is possibly TRBD2 (6 bases). The CDR3 has 14 residues. V shed 5 bases and J shed 1 base, with 11 bases lying between them. CDR1 is KGHSH and CDR2 is LQKENI in the germline V gene. The CDR3 DNA is TGTGCCAGCTCAAGAGGGACTGCCCAAGAGACCCAGTACTTC. Translating gives CASSRGTAQETQYF. The full variable domain, in which reference TRBV18 and TRBJ2-5 provide the parts outside the CDR3, is NAGVMQNPRHLVRRRGQEARLRCSPMKGHSHVYWYRQLPEEGLKFMVYLQKENIIDESGMPKERFSAEFPKEGPSILRIQQVVRGDSAAYFCASSRGTAQETQYFGPGTRLLVL.

This clonotype has a count of ten or more. This chain connects TRBV2 to TRBJ2-7; D call uncertain. The germline V and J ends were trimmed by 3 bases and 2 bases, with 11 bases remaining between them. Germline CDR1 SNHLY, CDR2 FYNNEI. CDR3 length equals 14 residues. CDR3 residues: CASSETSQPYEQYF. DNA of the CDR3: TGTGCCAGCAGTGAGACATCCCAGCCCTACGAGCAGTACTTC.

The table lists this clonotype with a few counts. The chain has TRBV11-2 and TRBJ2-2; tentatively, D is TRBD1 or TRBD2 (5 bases each). V was pared by 3 bases and J by 7 bases, with 18 bases between. This CDR3 has 16 amino acids. CDR1 is SGHAT and CDR2 is FQNNGV in the germline V gene. CDR3 residues: CASSFGPGAGDGELFF. The CDR3 DNA is TGTGCCAGCAGCTTTGGTCCCGGGGCCGGGGACGGGGAGCTGTTTTTT.

As for this clonotype: Relative to the germline gene, one junction end is altered; a read error may explain this. The V gene is TRBV12-3 or TRBV12-4, the J gene TRBJ1-5, with D unresolved. CDR3 length equals 14 residues. CDR3 sequence reads: CASSVAGVNQPQHF. CDR3 nucleotide sequence: TGTGCCAGCAGTGTAGCGGGAGTAAATCAGCCCCAGCATTTT.

This clonotype appeared many times. This rearrangement joins TRBV10-3 to TRBJ2-7; perhaps TRBD1 as D (5 bases). CDR1 and CDR2 (germline): ENHRY, SYGVKD. The CDR3 length is 11 residues. The V and J ends lost 8 bases and 3 bases respectively, with 8 bases between them. The CDR3 reads CAIGQGYEQYF. In nucleotides, the CDR3 is TGTGCCATCGGTCAGGGCTACGAGCAGTACTTC.